The rows below give T cell receptor beta chains drawn from one sample of a study of blood T cell repertoires in COVID-19. Only in-frame clones appear in the TCRdb table, and some are missing; sequencing was by immunoSEQ multiplex PCR. The table lists 150,000 to 200,000 clones, about 84% of them singletons, with 5% to 6% in the top ten. Material: PBMCs or T cells enriched from blood (not recorded which). Receptor source: a man between 40 and 49 years old who had recovered from COVID-19. Each CDR3 is given with its conserved first and last residue. A D gene is named only where the DNA matches it firmly. Clone size, where shown, is once, few, many, or a class for clones that have expanded.

clone size	V gene	J gene	D gene	CDR3 DNA	CDR3 protein
once	TRBV30	TRBJ2-1	-	TGTGCCTGGAGTTATGAGCTGTGGCAGTTCTTC	CAWSYELWQFF
-	TRBV29-1	TRBJ1-2	TRBD1	TGCAGCGTTTGGACAGGACAAGGCTACACCTTC	CSVWTGQGYTF
-	TRBV20-1	TRBJ1-4	TRBD1	TGCAGTGCTAGTTACAGGGGCGAAAAACTGTTTTTT	CSASYRGEKLFF
-	TRBV5-1	TRBJ1-4	TRBD1	TGCGCCAGCAGCCCCCAGGGGGCAACTAATGAAAAACTGTTTTTT	CASSPQGATNEKLFF
-	TRBV6-5	TRBJ1-1	-	TGTGCCAGCATGGCAGGAACTGAAGCTTTCTTT	CASMAGTEAFF
-	TRBV12-3/TRBV12-4	TRBJ1-2	-	TGTGCCAGCAGTCTTGCAGGGAACTATGGCTACACCTTC	CASSLAGNYGYTF
-	TRBV5-5	TRBJ1-6	-	TGTGCCAGCAGTCCCCAGTGGAGCTCCTATAATTCACCCCTCCACTTT	CASSPQWSSYNSPLHF
-	TRBV6-5	TRBJ1-1	-	TGTGCCAGCAGTTTAAACACTCGCGGGAGATGGACTGAAGCTTTCTTT	CASSLNTRGRWTEAFF
-	TRBV7-3	TRBJ2-5	-	TGTGCCAGCAGCTTCTCGTTGCAGGGAGAGACCCAGTACTTC	CASSFSLQGETQYF
-	TRBV19	TRBJ1-1	-	TGTGCCAGTAGCAAAAGGGAGGAGACTGAAGCTTTCTTT	CASSKREETEAFF
-	TRBV2	TRBJ1-4	-	TGTGCCAGCAGTGTTGCAGGAAAAAATGAAAAACTGTTTTTT	CASSVAGKNEKLFF
-	TRBV29-1	TRBJ2-2	TRBD1	TGCAGCGCCTGGGACAGCAACACCGGGGAGCTGTTTTTT	CSAWDSNTGELFF
-	TRBV19	TRBJ1-1	TRBD1	TGTGCCAGTAGTATAGATCCCGGGACAGGAAGCACTGAAGCTTTCTTT	CASSIDPGTGSTEAFF
-	TRBV3-1/TRBV3-2	TRBJ1-1	-	TGTGCCAGCAGCAGCGGGATGACTGAAGCTTTCTTT	CASSSGMTEAFF
-	TRBV5-1	TRBJ1-1	-	TGCGCCAGCAGCTTGGTTGTCGGAGCTGAAGCTTTCTTT	CASSLVVGAEAFF
few	TRBV4-2	TRBJ1-3	-	TGTGCCAGCAGCCAAGATGCATTAACGAGGAGGAACACCATATATTTT	CASSQDALTRRNTIYF
-	TRBV4-1	TRBJ2-3	-	TGCGCCAGCAGCCAAGCGGACGCGGGGCCAGATACGCAGTATTTT	CASSQADAGPDTQYF
-	TRBV5-6	TRBJ1-1	TRBD1	TGTGCCAGCAGCCTCGACAGGGGAGTAAAACTCACTGAAGCTTTCTTT	CASSLDRGVKLTEAFF
-	TRBV5-5	TRBJ1-1	TRBD1	TGTGCCAGCAGCCTCCGGACAGGTGAGAACACTGAAGCTTTCTTT	CASSLRTGENTEAFF
once	TRBV30	TRBJ1-5	-	TGTGCCTGGAGTGCGCAGGGAGGACAGCCCCAGCATTTT	CAWSAQGGQPQHF
few	TRBV19	TRBJ2-1	TRBD2	TGTGCCAGTAGTTACGGCCTAGCGGGGGTGGAGCAGTTCTTC	CASSYGLAGVEQFF
-	TRBV5-1	TRBJ2-1	-	TGCGCCAGCAGCCAAATTCCCCCTCCGACTTACAATGAGCAGTTCTTC	CASSQIPPPTYNEQFF
-	TRBV10-1	TRBJ2-3	TRBD1	TGCGCCAGCAGTGAGTCGAGTAGGGACAGGCACGGGACGGATACGCAGTATTTT	CASSESSRDRHGTDTQYF
few	TRBV11-2	TRBJ1-6	-	TGTGCCAGCAGCTTAGTAGGGGCCCGACCTAATTCACCCCTCCACTTT	CASSLVGARPNSPLHF
-	TRBV11-2	TRBJ1-1	-	TGTGCCAGCAGCTTAGGACAGTACACTGAAGCTTTCTTT	CASSLGQYTEAFF
-	TRBV27	TRBJ1-6	-	TGTGCCAGCAGTCGCGCCCGGACAGACAGCTCCTATAATTCACCCCTCCACTTT	CASSRARTDSSYNSPLHF